Sequencing of this T cell receptor beta chain was carried out in a study of human T cells and chemical hapten exposure. Study-level background: Alopecia areata, totalis or universalis was found in mostly female patients. The study, taken as a whole, reports: Expanded TCRs created a significantly greater count of big CDR3 similarity clusters than controls did. Sensitizing with DPC caused no change in TCRs above 1 in 1000 frequency.

Described time point: patch test 1, 2 weeks after DPC sensitization. Indicated treatment: therapeutic diphenylcyclopropenone sensitization with weekly scalp DPC. Before extraction, the whole blood was not fractionated, and total RNA was taken from it. TCRdb used MiXCR to reprocess the RACE reads, holding one entry per CDR3 protein. Of fewer than 60,000 distinct CDR3 sequences in the sample, about a tenth are singletons; the top ten hold around 4.3%. Points on this clonotype: As yet, its antigen is unknown.

This TCR was sampled from a woman aged 50 to 60 with alopecia areata. Some clones in this sample may be carry-over from other donors' samples. The input for sequencing was whole blood, taken in connection with sensitization to the hapten diphenylcyclopropenone (DPC).

CDR3 nucleotides: TGCAGCGCACAGGGCACTGAAGCTTTCTTT. Encoded protein: CSAQGTEAFF. The chain joins TRBV29-1 to TRBJ1-1; tentative D call: TRBD1 (6 bases). Germline V gene data show CDR1 as SQVTM and CDR2 as ANQGSEA. The V gene lost 7 bases and the J gene lost 4 bases, with 7 bases spanning the gap. This CDR3 contains 10 residues. Full variable domain (missing parts from reference TRBV29-1 and TRBJ1-1): SAVISQKPSRDICQRGTSLTIQCQVDSQVTMMFWYRQQPGQSLTLIATANQGSEATYESGFVIDKFPISRPNLTFSTLTVSNMSPEDSSIYLCSAQGTEAFFGQGTRLTVV.